This entry concerns a single T cell receptor (beta chain). Its antigen is still unknown. The data belong to a study of early T cells in non-severe SARS-CoV-2 infection. Study findings and constraints: There was a bias toward anti-spike CD8 responses in VDJdb matching, which missed private and CD4 specificities.

CDR3 size: 13 residues. Between the trimmed V and J ends, which lost 7 bases and 5 bases, there was a span of 15 bases. CDR1 MNHEY and CDR2 SVGEGT come from the germline V gene. Researchers tagged individual cDNA molecules with unique molecular identifiers. A single record per CDR3 protein comes from TCRdb applying MiXCR to the 5' RACE reads. The sample lists 50,000 to 65,000 distinct CDR3 sequences, roughly 13% seen once, with 4% to 4.5% in the top ten. The clonotype was recovered from an adult who was a healthcare worker with PCR-confirmed SARS-CoV-2 infection or an uninfected control (not recorded which). The V gene is TRBV6-2 or TRBV6-3, the J gene TRBJ2-7; D not resolved. The material sequenced was whole blood. CDR3 sequence: CASKPAGIHEQYF. As DNA, the CDR3 is TGTGCCAGCAAACCAGCTGGGATCCACGAGCAGTACTTC.